This T cell receptor (beta chain) was identified during a study of healthy donors' naive CD4 and CD8 T cells. Each TCR library used around 500 ng of total RNA and a linear amplification protocol. TCRdb passed the reads through MiXCR, listing each CDR3 protein once. The repertoire holds about 180,000 distinct CDR3 sequences, with under 85% as singletons. The CDR3 is 16 amino acids. CDR1 is SQVTM, CDR2 ANQGSEA, per germline. The V gene lost 6 bases and the J gene lost 3 bases, with 20 bases spanning the gap. The chain links TRBV29-1 to TRBJ1-4; TRBD1 is a possible D gene (6 bases). The source is a pool of human donors in good health; the sample pools cells from several healthy donors. Source material: naive CD4+ and CD8+ T cells sorted from blood, pooled from several donors. The CDR3, as DNA: TGCAGCGTCCGCAAAATACAGGGTTCGGCTAATGAAAAACTGTTTTTT. Translated, it gives CSVRKIQGSANEKLFF.